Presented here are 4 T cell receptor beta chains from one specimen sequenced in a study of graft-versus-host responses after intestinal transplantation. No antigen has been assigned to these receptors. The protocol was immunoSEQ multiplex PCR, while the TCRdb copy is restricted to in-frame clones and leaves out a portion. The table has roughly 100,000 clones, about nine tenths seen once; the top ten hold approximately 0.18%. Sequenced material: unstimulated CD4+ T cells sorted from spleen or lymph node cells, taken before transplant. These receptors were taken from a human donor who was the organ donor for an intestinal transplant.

Here the CDR3 DNA reads TGTGCCAGCAGCGCCGTCTCGGGGGGAGTTAGCACAGATACGCAGTATTTT. It encodes CASSAVSGGVSTDTQYF. This chain joins TRBV9 and TRBJ2-3; TRBD2 agrees at 7 bases. The junction had 10 bases not matched to a gene; V was cut back by 3 bases and J by 0 bases. CDR1 and CDR2 (germline): SGDLS, YYNGEE. This CDR3 region has 17 residues.

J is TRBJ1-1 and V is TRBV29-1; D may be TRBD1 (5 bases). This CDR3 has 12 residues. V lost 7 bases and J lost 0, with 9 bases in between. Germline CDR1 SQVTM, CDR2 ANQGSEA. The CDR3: CSGNRMNTEAFF. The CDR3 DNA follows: TGCAGCGGAAACAGGATGAACACTGAAGCTTTCTTT.

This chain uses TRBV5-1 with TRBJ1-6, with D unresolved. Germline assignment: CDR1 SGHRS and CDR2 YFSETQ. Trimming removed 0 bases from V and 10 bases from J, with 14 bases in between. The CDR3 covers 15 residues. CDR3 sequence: CASSLDTASASPLHF. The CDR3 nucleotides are TGCGCCAGCAGCTTGGATACAGCCTCAGCATCACCCCTCCACTTT.

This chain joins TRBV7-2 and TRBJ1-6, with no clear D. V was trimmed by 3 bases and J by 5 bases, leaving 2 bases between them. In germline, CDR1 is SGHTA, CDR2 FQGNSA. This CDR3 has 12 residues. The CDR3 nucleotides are TGTGCCAGCAGCTTCGATAATTCACCCCTCCACTTT. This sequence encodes CASSFDNSPLHF.